This T cell receptor (beta chain) was retrieved from a study of T-cell reconstitution after alpha-beta-depleted transplantation in children. Study-level points and caveats: Newly produced T cells mostly provided counts and TCRbeta diversity after one year, as hyperexpanded clones declined. Several hundred expanded graft clones reportedly gave rise to the alpha-beta T cells present about two months after transplant. Surviving recipient T cells and thymic progenitors underlay high day-60 TCRbeta diversity in some patients.

Preparation of the TCRbeta library involved a method that used unique molecular identifiers. TCRdb re-called the PCR reads with MiXCR, one entry per CDR3 protein. The repertoire holds tens of thousands of distinct CDR3 sequences, with 44% as singletons. The CDR3 has 14 amino acids. V gave up 0 bases and J gave up 0 bases, with 9 bases separating them. Germline CDR1 is SQVTM and CDR2 is ANQGSEA. This clonotype has more than one count but fewer than ten. Its cognate antigen is unknown. The genes are TRBV29-1 and TRBJ2-7, with no clear D. The source was PBMCs, mostly from graft donor cells, collected 360 days after TCRalphabeta/CD19-depleted stem cell transplant. This TCR came from a male patient younger than 18 who had a stem cell transplant for acute lymphoblastic leukemia, so the T cells may come from the graft donor. CDR3 DNA: TGCAGCGTTGAAGAATCCAGTTTCTCCTACGAGCAGTACTTC. This gives the protein CSVEESSFSYEQYF.